The entry below gives a single TCR beta chain sequence along with its context. Other DNA sequences of this sample code for an identical CDR3. Time point: pre-treatment sample, taken before nivolumab and TIL therapy. This entry belongs to a study of TIL therapy for anti-PD-1-resistant metastatic lung cancer. This CDR3 is 14 amino acids long. Deletions cut 0 bases from V and 2 bases from J, with 8 bases between. In germline, CDR1 is SGDLS, CDR2 YYNGEE. Sequencing used immunoSEQ v3. TCRdb's table, derived via immunoSEQ multiplex PCR, lists solely in-frame clones and lacks some. There are roughly 60,000 clones in the sample; around four fifths occur only once, and less than 2% lies in the top ten.

This rearrangement joins TRBV9 to TRBJ1-2; TRBD1 might be the D (6 bases). The sample consisted of blood, taken at baseline. This TCR derives from a person aged 25 to 80 with non-small cell lung cancer. The DNA of the CDR3 is TGTGCCAGCAGCGTAGAGACAGGAAACTATGGCTACACCTTC. Protein sequence: CASSVETGNYGYTF.